This is a list of T cell receptor beta chains from one sample in a study of molecular identifiers for immune sequencing clone quantification. From the PCR reads, TCRdb called clonotypes with MiXCR, one entry per CDR3 protein. The table lists about 640,000 distinct CDR3 sequences, about 20% of them singletons. Sample: naive CD8+ T cells from blood, with Jurkat cell RNA spiked in. The receptors stem from a human donor in good health. Some libraries in this study had Jurkat cell RNA spiked in. Each CDR3 is given with its conserved first and last residue. Each record gives: D gene, J gene, V gene, CDR3 protein. D genes are given only for firm matches.

d_gene: NA
j_gene: TRBJ2-1
v_gene: TRBV14
CDR3aa: CASTRAEYNEQFF

d_gene: NA
j_gene: TRBJ2-5
v_gene: TRBV6-6
CDR3aa: CASSYIAAQETQYF

d_gene: NA
j_gene: TRBJ2-2
v_gene: TRBV7-9
CDR3aa: CASSLEPGRTGELFF

d_gene: TRBD2
j_gene: TRBJ2-3
v_gene: TRBV27
CDR3aa: CASSLSPGLAGGPKDTQYF

d_gene: NA
j_gene: TRBJ2-4
v_gene: TRBV20-1
CDR3aa: CSARQGTIQYF

d_gene: TRBD1
j_gene: TRBJ1-5
v_gene: TRBV6-5
CDR3aa: CASSPGTGVHDWRSNQPQHF

d_gene: NA
j_gene: TRBJ2-4
v_gene: TRBV12-3/TRBV12-4
CDR3aa: CASTQGGAKNIQYF

d_gene: NA
j_gene: TRBJ2-1
v_gene: TRBV6-1
CDR3aa: CASSELGTLIEQFF

d_gene: TRBD2
j_gene: TRBJ2-2
v_gene: TRBV5-6
CDR3aa: CASSLIFGSGQTNTGELFF

d_gene: NA
j_gene: TRBJ1-1
v_gene: TRBV6-5
CDR3aa: CASSYSNGGVGTEAFF

d_gene: TRBD2
j_gene: TRBJ2-7
v_gene: TRBV29-1
CDR3aa: CSAGMREASLNDEQYF